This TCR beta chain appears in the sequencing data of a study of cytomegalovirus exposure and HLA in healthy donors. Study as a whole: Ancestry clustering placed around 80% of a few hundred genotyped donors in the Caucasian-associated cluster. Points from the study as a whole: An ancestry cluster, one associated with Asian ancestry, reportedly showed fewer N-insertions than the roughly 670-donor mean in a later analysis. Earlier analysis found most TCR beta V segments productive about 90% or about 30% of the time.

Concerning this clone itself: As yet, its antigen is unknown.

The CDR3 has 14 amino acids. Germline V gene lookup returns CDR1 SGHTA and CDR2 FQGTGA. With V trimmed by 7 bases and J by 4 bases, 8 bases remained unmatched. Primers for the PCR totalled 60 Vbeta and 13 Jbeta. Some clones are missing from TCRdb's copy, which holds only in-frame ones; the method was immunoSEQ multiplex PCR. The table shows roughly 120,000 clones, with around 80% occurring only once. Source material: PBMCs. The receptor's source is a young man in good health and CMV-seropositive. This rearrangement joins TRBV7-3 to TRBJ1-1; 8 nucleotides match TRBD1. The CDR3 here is CASKGAGGSTEAFF. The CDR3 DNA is TGTGCCAGCAAAGGGGCAGGGGGCAGCACTGAAGCTTTCTTT.